This note documents a single T cell receptor (beta chain) sequence. Its antigen is unidentified. This sample is drawn from a study of T-cell memory formation after mild COVID-19. CDR3 length: 12 amino acids. Germline V gene data show CDR1 as KGHDR and CDR2 as SFDVKD. The J segment lost 8 bases and the V segment lost 9 bases, leaving 8 bases of the junction unmatched. Study findings and constraints: Researchers could not confirm that second-wave clones peaking on day 37 targeted SARS-CoV-2. The main location of contracting CD4+ clones was CM and EM, and that of contracting CD8+ clones was EMRA.

UMIs and sample barcodes were carried by the TCR alpha and TCR beta cDNA libraries that 5'RACE produced using constant-segment primers. In TCRdb, the 5' RACE reads were re-called with MiXCR into one record per CDR3 protein. The sample records under 110,000 distinct CDR3 sequences, around an eighth being singletons. The sequencing sample was made of PBMCs or a T cell subset sorted from them (not recorded which). This clonotype was obtained from an adult woman who had mild COVID-19 (a few samples of this study predate the infection). Cell type and time point are not known. The rearrangement uses TRBV24-1 and TRBJ1-1; 7 bases fit TRBD1. In DNA, the CDR3 is TGTGCCACCGAAGGGGACAGCTACGAAGCTTTCTTT. Residues: CATEGDSYEAFF.